Listed here are 2 T cell receptor beta chains from one sample, sequenced in a study of blood T cell repertoires in COVID-19. Clones were sequenced by immunoSEQ multiplex PCR, and TCRdb holds only the in-frame ones, with some missing. The repertoire holds under 300,000 clones, with about 80% as singletons. The sequenced sample consisted of peripheral blood. The source is a woman older than 75 with acute or convalescent COVID-19.

V and J are TRBV19 and TRBJ1-5, with 8 bases lining up with TRBD1. The CDR3 covers 17 residues. V lost 1 base to trimming and J lost 1 base; unmatched junction nucleotides: 6. From germline, CDR1 is LNHDA and CDR2 SQIVND (reference sequence). CDR3 protein: CASSIAQGAISNQPQHF. Here the CDR3 DNA reads TGTGCCAGTAGTATAGCCCAGGGGGCCATAAGCAATCAGCCCCAGCATTTT.

The genes are TRBV6-5 and TRBJ2-7, with TRBD1 identical over 9 bases. V shed 4 bases and J 6 bases; nucleotides not matched to a gene: 7. Germline lookup yields CDR1 MNHEY and CDR2 SVGAGI. This CDR3 has 14 residues. The CDR3 bases are TGTGCCAGCAGTTCCGGGACAGGGCGTCGCGAGCAGTACTTC. Protein sequence: CASSSGTGRREQYF.